This record concerns one T cell receptor (beta chain) sequence. Its matching antigen is unknown. These data originate in a study of T cell responses to AZD1222 COVID-19 vaccine. General study findings and limits: Baseline testing showed seropositivity in only six AZD1222 recipients. No repertoire was sampled before or during the peak T cell response, only after it. Regions 160-218 and 743-854 dominated among vaccine-associated CD4 TCRs spanning spike.

The data were produced by immunoSEQ multiplex PCR, yet TCRdb's version contains in-frame clones alone and is incomplete. The profile shows 80,000 to 95,000 clones, about 91% of them singletons. J was trimmed by 6 bases and V by 1 base; bases with no gene match: 0. The CDR3 is made up of 13 amino acids. Germline loops: CDR1 LGHDT, CDR2 YNNKEL (reference sequence). The sequence was collected from an adult in good health. The gene calls are TRBV3-1 (or the pseudogene TRBV3-2) and TRBJ2-1; TRBD2 matches 7 bases. This sample comprised peripheral blood, obtained on day 0 of AZD1222 vaccination. CDR3 nucleotides: TGTGCCAGCAGCCAAGGGACTAGCAATGAGCAGTTCTTC. This codes for CASSQGTSNEQFF.